The clone carrying this T cell receptor beta chain turned up a few times. The antigen is unknown. The CDR3 has 15 amino acids. Germline CDR1 is DFQATT and CDR2 is SNEGSKA (reference sequence). Trimming cost V 3 bases and J 2 bases, with 16 bases left between them. Each CDR3 protein is one row after TCRdb ran MiXCR on the 5' RACE reads. Among under 450,000 distinct CDR3 sequences listed, around 22% were seen once. This sample was taken from a study of T-cell memory formation after mild COVID-19. Study-wide points: Among clones peaking at day 37 in the second wave, SARS-CoV-2 specificity remained unconfirmed.

The sequence derives from an adult woman who had mild COVID-19 (a few samples of this study predate the infection). Cell type and time point are not known. The specimen sequenced was PBMCs or a T cell subset sorted from them (not recorded which). The chain joins TRBV20-1 to TRBJ1-1, with a weak D call TRBD1 (5 bases). The CDR3 region is CSASEVWGLNTEAFF. CDR3 nucleotide sequence: TGCAGTGCTAGTGAGGTCTGGGGCCTCAACACTGAAGCTTTCTTT.